Following are 9 T cell receptor beta chains from one sample sequenced in a study of T cells in Graves' hyperthyroidism and ophthalmopathy. It was RNA transcripts that yielded the amplified TCR beta CDR3 regions. An initial round of RT-PCR targeting the TCR CDR3 relied on the HTBI primer set. TCRdb processed the multiplex PCR reads anew with MiXCR; each CDR3 protein has one entry. Here the sample spans about 710,000 distinct CDR3 sequences, 16% being singletons. The sequenced material came from blood. The receptor set was obtained from a young man with Graves' hyperthyroidism.

This clonotype was seen only a few times. The chain recombines TRBV7-2 with TRBJ1-3; D is undetermined. This CDR3 has 13 amino acids. Germline V lookup: CDR1 SGHTA, CDR2 FQGNSA. The V end lost 11 bases, the J end lost 4 bases, and 15 bases lay between the germline ends. The DNA of the CDR3 is TGTGCCGGCCGGGCTCTGGGAGGAAACACCATATATTTT. Translation gives CAGRALGGNTIYF.

At least ten counts were recorded for this clonotype. The chain is built from TRBV12-3 or TRBV12-4 and TRBJ2-7, with TRBD2 matching 8 bases. V lost 6 bases and J lost 7; bases outside the gene matches: 11. CDR3 length equals 14 residues. The CDR3 DNA follows: TGTGCCAGCAGCCAACTAGCGGCCGTTAGTGAGCAGTACTTC. It codes for CASSQLAAVSEQYF.

The chain links TRBV2 to TRBJ2-1; D is unclear. Germline V gene sequence: CDR1 SNHLY, CDR2 FYNNEI. The V gene lost 8 bases and the J gene lost 9 bases, with 8 bases spanning the gap. CDR3 length equals 10 residues. In nucleotides, the CDR3 is TGTGCCAGCGGGCGTGGTGAGCAGTTCTTC. Protein product: CASGRGEQFF.

The chain recombines TRBV29-1 with TRBJ2-5; 7 bases agree with TRBD2. With V trimmed by 1 base and J by 0 bases, 5 bases remained unmatched. This CDR3 contains 15 residues. Per germline, CDR1 SQVTM and CDR2 ANQGSEA. CDR3 sequence reads: CSVEGHTSDQETQYF. Written as DNA, the CDR3 is TGCAGCGTTGAAGGCCATACTAGCGACCAAGAGACCCAGTACTTC. Full variable domain (outside the CDR3, taken from reference TRBV29-1 and TRBJ2-5): SAVISQKPSRDICQRGTSLTIQCQVDSQVTMMFWYRQQPGQSLTLIATANQGSEATYESGFVIDKFPISRPNLTFSTLTVSNMSPEDSSIYLCSVEGHTSDQETQYFGPGTRLLVL.

This clonotype has just a few counts. The chain combines TRBV9 with TRBJ2-7, with 8 bases matching TRBD2. Germline assignment: CDR1 SGDLS and CDR2 YYNGEE. J was trimmed by 1 base and V by 0 bases; bases with no gene match: 12. The CDR3 runs 18 residues. The CDR3 loop is CASSVGGFGGAASYEQYF. The CDR3 DNA reads TGTGCCAGCAGCGTAGGCGGGTTCGGGGGGGCCGCTTCCTACGAGCAGTACTTC.

The chain has TRBV20-1 and TRBJ2-7; 8 nucleotides agree with TRBD1. The germline CDR1 and CDR2 sequences are DFQATT and SNEGSKA (reference sequence). The J segment lost 5 bases and the V segment lost 4 bases, leaving 19 bases of the junction unmatched. CDR3 length equals 17 residues. The CDR3 region is CSATKRGLDRVYDEQYF. In DNA form, the CDR3 reads TGCAGTGCTACCAAAAGGGGGCTGGACAGGGTTTATGACGAGCAGTACTTC.

This clonotype was seen more than once but under ten times. The chain joins TRBV19 to TRBJ1-1, with D uncertain. The CDR3 is 13 amino acids. Trimming removed 8 bases from V and 0 bases from J, with 10 bases in between. Germline CDR1 and CDR2: LNHDA and SQIVND (reference sequence). The CDR3 nucleotides read TGTGCCAGTTTTGAGTCCATGAACACTGAAGCTTTCTTT. It is translated as CASFESMNTEAFF. Full variable domain (missing parts from reference TRBV19 and TRBJ1-1): DGGITQSPKYLFRKEGQNVTLSCEQNLNHDAMYWYRQDPGQGLRLIYYSQIVNDFQKGDIAEGYSVSREKKESFPLTVTSAQKNPTAFYLCASFESMNTEAFFGQGTRLTVV.

This clonotype showed up just a few times. V and J are TRBV19 and TRBJ2-3, with TRBD1 as a possible D gene (5 bases). CDR1 is LNHDA, CDR2 SQIVND, per germline (reference sequence). The CDR3 is made up of 13 amino acids. V gave up 3 bases and J gave up 4 bases, with 8 bases separating them. The CDR3 DNA reads as TGTGCCAGTAGTATGAGCAGGGCAGATACGCAGTATTTT. Translation gives CASSMSRADTQYF.

The chain recombines TRBV18 with TRBJ1-1, with 7 nucleotides matching TRBD1. CDR1 and CDR2 (germline): KGHSH, LQKENI. V lost 0 bases to trimming and J lost 1 base; unmatched junction nucleotides: 2. The CDR3 has 15 residues. CDR3 in amino acids: CASSPPGQSNTEAFF. CDR3 coding DNA: TGTGCCAGCTCACCACCGGGACAGTCGAACACTGAAGCTTTCTTT.